This TCR beta chain stems from a study of cytomegalovirus exposure and HLA in healthy donors. Primers included in the PCR were 60 Vbeta and 13 Jbeta primers. Libraries were prepared by immunoSEQ multiplex PCR; TCRdb keeps only in-frame clonotypes and omits some of them. The data contain about 160,000 clones, 80% to 85% of them singletons. The CDR3 length is 16 residues. From germline, CDR1 is SGHTS and CDR2 YDEGEE. Trimming removed 4 bases at V and 5 bases at J, with 21 bases between. The TCR was taken from a man between 18 and 35 years old in good health and CMV-seronegative. Sample: PBMCs. The chain has TRBV5-8 and TRBJ1-1, with a weak D call TRBD1 (5 bases). In DNA, the CDR3 is TGTGCCAGCAGCCCCGACACATTTGCGGGGGAGACTGAAGCTTTCTTT. It yields the protein CASSPDTFAGETEAFF.